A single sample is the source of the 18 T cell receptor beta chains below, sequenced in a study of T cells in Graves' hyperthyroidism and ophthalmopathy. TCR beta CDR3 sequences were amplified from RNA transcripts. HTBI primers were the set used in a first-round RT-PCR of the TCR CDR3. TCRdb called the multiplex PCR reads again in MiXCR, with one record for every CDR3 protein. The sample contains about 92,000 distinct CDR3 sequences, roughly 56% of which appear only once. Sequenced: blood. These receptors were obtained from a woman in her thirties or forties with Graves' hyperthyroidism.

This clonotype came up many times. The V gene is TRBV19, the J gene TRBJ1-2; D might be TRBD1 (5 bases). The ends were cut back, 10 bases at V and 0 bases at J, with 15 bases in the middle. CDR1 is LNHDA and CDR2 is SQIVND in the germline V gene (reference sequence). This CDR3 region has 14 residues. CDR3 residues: CATYKGSANYGYTF. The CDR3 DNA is TGTGCCACCTACAAGGGGTCAGCTAACTATGGCTACACCTTC.

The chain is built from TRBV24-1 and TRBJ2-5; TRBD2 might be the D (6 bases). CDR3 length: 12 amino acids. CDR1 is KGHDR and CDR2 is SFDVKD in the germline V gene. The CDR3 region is CASRDCQETQYF. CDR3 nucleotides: TGTGCTTCCCGGGACTGCCAAGAGACCCAGTACTTC.

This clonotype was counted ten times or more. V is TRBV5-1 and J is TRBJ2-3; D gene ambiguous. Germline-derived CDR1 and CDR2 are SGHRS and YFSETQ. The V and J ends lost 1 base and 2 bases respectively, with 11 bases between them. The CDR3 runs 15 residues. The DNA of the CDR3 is TGCGCCAGCAGCTTGACCCCGGCTGCCACAGATACGCAGTATTTT. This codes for CASSLTPAATDTQYF.

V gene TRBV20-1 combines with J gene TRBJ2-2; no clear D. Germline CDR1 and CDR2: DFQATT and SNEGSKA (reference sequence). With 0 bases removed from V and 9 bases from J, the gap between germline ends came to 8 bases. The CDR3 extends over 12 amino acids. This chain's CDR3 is CSARDFRRELFF. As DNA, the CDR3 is TGCAGTGCTAGAGATTTTCGGCGGGAGCTGTTTTTT.

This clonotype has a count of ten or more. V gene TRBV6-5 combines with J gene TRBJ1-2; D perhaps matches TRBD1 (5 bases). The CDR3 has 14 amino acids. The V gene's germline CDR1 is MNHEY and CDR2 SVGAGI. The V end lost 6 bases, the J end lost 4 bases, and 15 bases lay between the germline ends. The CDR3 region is CASSLSPGSYGYTF. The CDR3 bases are TGTGCCAGCAGCTTGAGCCCAGGGAGCTATGGCTACACCTTC.

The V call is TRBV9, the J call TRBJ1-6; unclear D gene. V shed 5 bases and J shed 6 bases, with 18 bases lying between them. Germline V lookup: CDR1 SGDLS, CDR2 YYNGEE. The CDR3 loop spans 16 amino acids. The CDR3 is CASSWLGPFGNSPLHF. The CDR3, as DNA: TGTGCCAGCAGTTGGTTGGGTCCGTTCGGTAATTCACCCCTCCACTTT.

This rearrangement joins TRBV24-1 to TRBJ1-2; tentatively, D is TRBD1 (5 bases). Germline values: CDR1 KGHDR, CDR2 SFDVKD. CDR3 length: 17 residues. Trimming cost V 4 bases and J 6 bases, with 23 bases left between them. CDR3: CATSERDGRERVDGYTF. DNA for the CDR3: TGTGCCACCAGTGAGCGGGACGGAAGGGAACGCGTAGATGGCTACACCTTC.

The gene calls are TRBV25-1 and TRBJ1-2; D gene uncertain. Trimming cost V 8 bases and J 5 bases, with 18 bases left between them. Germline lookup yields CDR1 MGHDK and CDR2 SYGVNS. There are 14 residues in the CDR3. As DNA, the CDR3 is TGTGCCAGCTTTATCGGTGGCCTAGAGTATGGCTACACCTTC. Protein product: CASFIGGLEYGYTF.

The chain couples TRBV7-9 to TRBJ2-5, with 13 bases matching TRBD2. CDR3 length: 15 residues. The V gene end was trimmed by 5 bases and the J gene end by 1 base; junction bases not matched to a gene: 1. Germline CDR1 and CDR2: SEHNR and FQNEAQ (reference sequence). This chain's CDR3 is CASSRLAGGQETQYF. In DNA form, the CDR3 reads TGTGCCAGCAGCCGACTAGCGGGAGGCCAAGAGACCCAGTACTTC.

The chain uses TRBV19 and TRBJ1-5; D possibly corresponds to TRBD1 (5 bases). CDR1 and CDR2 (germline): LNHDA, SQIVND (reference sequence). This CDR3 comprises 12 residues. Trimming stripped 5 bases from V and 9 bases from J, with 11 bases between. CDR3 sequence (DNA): TGTGCCAGTAGTGTCGGGACGGGGCCCCAGCATTTT. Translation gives CASSVGTGPQHF.

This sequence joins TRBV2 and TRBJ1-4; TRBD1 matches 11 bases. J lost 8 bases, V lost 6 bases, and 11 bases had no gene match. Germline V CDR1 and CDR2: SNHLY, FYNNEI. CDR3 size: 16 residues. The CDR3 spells CASSQRRTGGAEKLFF. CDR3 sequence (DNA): TGTGCCAGCAGCCAGCGACGGACAGGGGGCGCCGAAAAACTGTTTTTT.

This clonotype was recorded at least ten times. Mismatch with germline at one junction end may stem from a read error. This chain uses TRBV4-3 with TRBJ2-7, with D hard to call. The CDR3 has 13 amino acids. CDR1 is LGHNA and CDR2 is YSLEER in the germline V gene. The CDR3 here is CASSQGLSYEQYF. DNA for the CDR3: TGTGCCAGCAGCCAAGGCCTCTCCTACGAGCAGTACTTC.

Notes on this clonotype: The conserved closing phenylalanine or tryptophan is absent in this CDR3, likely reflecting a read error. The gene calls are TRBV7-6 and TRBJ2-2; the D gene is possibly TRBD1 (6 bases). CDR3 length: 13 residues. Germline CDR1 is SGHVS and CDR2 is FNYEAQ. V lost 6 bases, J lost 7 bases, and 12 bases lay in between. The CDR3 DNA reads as TGTGCCAGCAGGGGGGCGGGTGTCGGGGAGCTGTTTTCT. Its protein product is CASRGAGVGELFS.

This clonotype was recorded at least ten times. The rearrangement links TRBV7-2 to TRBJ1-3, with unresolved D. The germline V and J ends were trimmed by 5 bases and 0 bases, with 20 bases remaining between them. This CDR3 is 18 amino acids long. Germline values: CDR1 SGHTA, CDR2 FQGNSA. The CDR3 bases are TGTGCCAGCAGCCCCAGAAGAGGAGTCTTTTACTCTGGAAACACCATATATTTT. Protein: CASSPRRGVFYSGNTIYF.

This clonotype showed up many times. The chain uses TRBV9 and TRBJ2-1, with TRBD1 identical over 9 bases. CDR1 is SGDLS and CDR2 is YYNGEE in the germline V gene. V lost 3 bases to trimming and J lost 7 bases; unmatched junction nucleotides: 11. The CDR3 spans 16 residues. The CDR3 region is CASSANRDRVHNEQFF. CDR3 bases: TGTGCCAGCAGCGCGAACCGGGACAGGGTCCATAATGAGCAGTTCTTC. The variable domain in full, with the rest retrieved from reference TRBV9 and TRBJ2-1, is DSGVTQTPKHLITATGQRVTLRCSPRSGDLSVYWYQQSLDQGLQFLIQYYNGEERAKGNILERFSAQQFPDLHSELNLSSLELGDSALYFCASSANRDRVHNEQFFGPGTRLTVL.

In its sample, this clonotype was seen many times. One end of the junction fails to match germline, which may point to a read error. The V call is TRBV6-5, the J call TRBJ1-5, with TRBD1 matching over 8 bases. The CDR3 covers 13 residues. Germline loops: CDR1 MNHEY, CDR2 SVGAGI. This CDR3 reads CAGRTGMNQPQHF. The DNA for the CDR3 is TGTGCCGGCAGGACAGGGATGAATCAGCCCCAGCATTTT.

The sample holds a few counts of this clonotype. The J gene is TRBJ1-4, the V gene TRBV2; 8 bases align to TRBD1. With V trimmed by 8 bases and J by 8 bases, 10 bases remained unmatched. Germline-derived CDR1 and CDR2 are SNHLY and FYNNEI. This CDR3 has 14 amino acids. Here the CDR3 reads CASPPTGAEEKLFF. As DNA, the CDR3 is TGTGCCAGCCCCCCGACAGGGGCCGAGGAAAAACTGTTTTTT.

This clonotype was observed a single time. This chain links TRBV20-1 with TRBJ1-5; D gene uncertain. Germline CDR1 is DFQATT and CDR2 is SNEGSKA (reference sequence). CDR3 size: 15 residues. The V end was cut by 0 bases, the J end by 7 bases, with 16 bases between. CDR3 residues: CSARDFRTGGQPQHF. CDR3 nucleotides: TGCAGTGCTAGAGATTTCCGGACGGGCGGGCAGCCCCAGCATTTT.